These 25 T cell receptor beta chains share one sample of origin, sequenced in a study of blood T cell repertoires in COVID-19. Profiled with immunoSEQ multiplex PCR; TCRdb holds only in-frame clones, not every one. The sample has fewer than 400,000 clones; about four fifths are singletons. The specimen was peripheral blood. Receptors originate from a man aged 25-45 years with active or convalescent COVID-19.

The chain combines TRBV7-2 with TRBJ2-3; 10 bases align to TRBD2. The CDR3 contains 16 residues. CDR1 is SGHTA and CDR2 is FQGNSA in the germline V gene. J was trimmed by 4 bases and V by 2 bases; bases with no gene match: 6. CDR3 sequence reads: CASSLRVAGGPDTQYF. CDR3 bases: TGTGCCAGCAGCTTAAGGGTAGCGGGGGGTCCAGATACGCAGTATTTT.

The chain combines TRBV10-3 with TRBJ1-5; TRBD1 matches 7 bases. The CDR3 runs to 14 residues. The germline CDR1 and CDR2 sequences are ENHRY and SYGVKD. The J segment lost 6 bases and the V segment lost 2 bases, leaving 4 bases of the junction unmatched. This CDR3 reads CAISEARGPQPQHF. The CDR3, as DNA: TGTGCCATCAGTGAGGCAAGGGGGCCTCAGCCCCAGCATTTT.

This clone is a singleton in its sample. CDR3 coding DNA: TGTGCCAGCAGTTCCCCCAGGGGCGCGAGGGACTCTGGAAACACCATATATTTT. Translation gives CASSSPRGARDSGNTIYF. The chain is built from TRBV28 and TRBJ1-3; weak D call: TRBD1 (6 bases). Deletions cut 4 bases from V and 0 bases from J, with 19 bases between. Germline lookup yields CDR1 MDHEN and CDR2 SYDVKM. There are 18 residues in the CDR3.

V is TRBV11-3 and J is TRBJ1-1; D perhaps matches TRBD1 (5 bases). V lost 4 bases and J lost 7, with 7 bases in between. The CDR3 runs to 11 residues. Germline-derived CDR1 and CDR2 are SGHNT and YENEEA. CDR3 in amino acids: CASSSRGEAFF. The CDR3 DNA reads TGTGCCAGCAGCTCAAGGGGTGAAGCTTTCTTT.

The table lists this clone with many counts. J is TRBJ1-1 and V is TRBV14, with D possibly being TRBD1 (6 bases). CDR3 size: 13 residues. Deletions cut 4 bases from V and 1 base from J, with 7 bases between. From germline, CDR1 is SGHDN and CDR2 FVKESK. The CDR3 loop reads CASSLQGNTEAFF. CDR3 nucleotides: TGTGCCAGCAGCCTACAGGGGAACACTGAAGCTTTCTTT.

The gene calls are TRBV11-3 and TRBJ2-4; 9 bases line up with TRBD2. CDR3 size: 16 residues. The trim removed 5 bases at V and 9 bases at J, leaving 14 bases unmatched. The V gene's germline CDR1 is SGHNT and CDR2 YENEEA. The chain's CDR3 is CASSLPSAGGAGIQYF. DNA of the CDR3: TGTGCCAGCAGCCTCCCGTCGGCGGGAGGGGCGGGCATTCAGTACTTC. Full variable domain (missing parts from reference TRBV11-3 and TRBJ2-4): EAGVVQSPRYKIIEKKQPVAFWCNPISGHNTLYWYLQNLGQGPELLIRYENEEAVDDSQLPKDRFSAERLKGVDSTLKIQPAELGDSAVYLCASSLPSAGGAGIQYFGAGTRLSVL.

Turning to this clone: The sample holds other DNA sequences that translate to the same CDR3. This sequence joins TRBV28 and TRBJ2-2; D is perhaps TRBD2 (6 bases). CDR1 and CDR2 (germline): MDHEN, SYDVKM. Trimming left V 3 bases short and J 2 bases short, with 10 bases between. This CDR3 spans 15 amino acids. In DNA, the CDR3 is TGTGCCAGCAGTTTGGGAGGTGGAAACACCGGGGAGCTGTTTTTT. This translates into CASSLGGGNTGELFF.

This sequence joins TRBV25-1 and TRBJ2-7, with 7 bases fitting TRBD2. The junction had 10 bases not matched to a gene; V was cut back by 6 bases and J by 2 bases. In germline, CDR1 is MGHDK, CDR2 SYGVNS. The CDR3 runs to 15 residues. CDR3 in amino acids: CASSPNRDYAYEQYF. CDR3 DNA sequence: TGTGCCAGCAGCCCTAACCGGGACTACGCCTACGAGCAGTACTTC.

This sequence joins TRBV4-3 and TRBJ1-6; D call uncertain. The CDR3 contains 13 residues. Germline-derived CDR1 and CDR2 are LGHNA and YSLEER. The V gene lost 3 bases and the J gene lost 13 bases, with 13 bases spanning the gap. The CDR3 loop is CASSQTLTGPLHF. The DNA for the CDR3 is TGCGCCAGCAGCCAGACCTTGACGGGTCCCCTCCACTTT.

The sample holds one count of this clone. The gene calls are TRBV27 and TRBJ1-1, with 12 bases lining up with TRBD1. From germline, CDR1 is MNHEY and CDR2 SMNVEV (reference sequence). The trim removed 2 bases at V and 2 bases at J, leaving 6 bases unmatched. This CDR3 spans 17 amino acids. The CDR3 spells CASSLRGTGGTNTEAFF. The CDR3 coding sequence is TGTGCCAGCAGTTTACGGGGGACAGGGGGCACTAACACTGAAGCTTTCTTT.

The chain is built from TRBV9 and TRBJ2-1; D is unresolved. Deletions cut 4 bases from V and 0 bases from J, with 8 bases between. CDR3 length: 14 amino acids. Germline V gene data show CDR1 as SGDLS and CDR2 as YYNGEE. CDR3 DNA sequence: TGTGCCAGCAGCCCCGTGAGCTCCTACAATGAGCAGTTCTTC. Translation: CASSPVSSYNEQFF.

As to this clone: The same CDR3 can be traced to other DNA sequences in this sample. The rearrangement uses TRBV4-3 and TRBJ1-1; D possibly corresponds to TRBD1 (6 bases). Trimming took 3 bases from V and 1 from J, leaving 6 bases between them. Germline V gene sequence: CDR1 LGHNA, CDR2 YSLEER. CDR3 length: 13 amino acids. The CDR3 loop is CASSQTGNTEAFF. In DNA, the CDR3 is TGCGCCAGCAGCCAGACAGGGAACACTGAAGCTTTCTTT.

The chain couples TRBV11-3 to TRBJ2-1; TRBD2 matches at 11 bases. Germline-derived CDR1 and CDR2 are SGHNT and YENEEA. The CDR3 is made up of 17 amino acids. V lost 0 bases to trimming and J lost 12 bases; unmatched junction nucleotides: 13. CDR3 sequence reads: CASSLDGWLAGGSGQFF. The CDR3 DNA reads as TGTGCCAGCAGCTTAGATGGGTGGCTAGCGGGAGGCTCTGGGCAGTTCTTC.

This chain uses TRBV3-1 (or the pseudogene TRBV3-2) with TRBJ1-2; no reliable D call. V was cut by 2 bases and J by 5 bases, with 15 bases left in between. Germline V lookup: CDR1 LGHDT, CDR2 YNNKEL (reference sequence). This CDR3 spans 15 amino acids. The CDR3: CASSQRGDGPYGYTF. The CDR3 DNA reads TGTGCCAGCAGCCAAAGAGGAGACGGCCCATATGGCTACACCTTC.

This chain joins TRBV11-3 and TRBJ1-2; no clear D. The CDR3 totals 14 residues. V lost 3 bases and J lost 4, with 12 bases in between. CDR1 and CDR2 (germline): SGHNT, YENEEA. CDR3 nucleotide sequence: TGTGCCAGCAGCTTGAAGGAGGGCGGCTATGGCTACACCTTC. Translated, it gives CASSLKEGGYGYTF. Based on the CDR3 plus reference TRBV11-3 and TRBJ1-2, the full variable domain is EAGVVQSPRYKIIEKKQPVAFWCNPISGHNTLYWYLQNLGQGPELLIRYENEEAVDDSQLPKDRFSAERLKGVDSTLKIQPAELGDSAVYLCASSLKEGGYGYTFGSGTRLTVV.

This clone was recorded a few times. The chain has TRBV19 and TRBJ1-1; 7 nucleotides match TRBD1. Germline-derived CDR1 and CDR2 are LNHDA and SQIVND (reference sequence). The CDR3 has 13 amino acids. The V and J ends lost 6 bases and 7 bases, in that order; junction bases with no gene match: 8. This chain's CDR3 is CASRSGQFNEAFF. The CDR3 DNA sequence: TGTGCCAGTAGATCGGGACAGTTCAATGAAGCTTTCTTT.

This rearrangement joins TRBV6-6 to TRBJ1-1; 7 positions match TRBD1. The J segment lost 8 bases and the V segment lost 2 bases, leaving 5 bases of the junction unmatched. Germline V CDR1 and CDR2: MNHNY, SVGAGI (reference sequence). The CDR3 spans 13 residues. CDR3 sequence reads: CASSYRPGQEAFF. The CDR3 DNA is TGTGCCAGCAGTTACAGACCGGGACAGGAAGCTTTCTTT.

The genes are TRBV19 and TRBJ2-1, with 9 bases fitting TRBD2. Germline V lookup: CDR1 LNHDA, CDR2 SQIVND (reference sequence). This CDR3 region has 16 residues. V dropped 6 bases and J dropped 8; count of bases not matched to a gene: 14. The CDR3 sequence is CASSYTGLARSYEQFF. The CDR3 DNA reads TGTGCCAGTAGCTACACGGGACTAGCACGGAGCTATGAGCAGTTCTTC.

The chain recombines TRBV4-3 with TRBJ2-7, with 14 nucleotides matching TRBD2. This CDR3 contains 17 residues. Trimming removed 4 bases from V and 5 bases from J; junction bases left unmatched: 10. Germline CDR1 LGHNA, CDR2 YSLEER. CDR3 bases: TGCGCCAGCAGCCCCTCGCGACTAGCGGGGGGGTTCGACGAGCAGTACTTC. It translates to CASSPSRLAGGFDEQYF.

This rearrangement joins TRBV7-9 to TRBJ1-5, with D tentatively TRBD1 (5 bases). Trimming stripped 5 bases from V and 1 base from J, with 9 bases between. The CDR3 is made up of 14 amino acids. Germline V lookup: CDR1 SEHNR, CDR2 FQNEAQ (reference sequence). The CDR3 nucleotides read TGTGCCAGCAGCCTGACAGAAAGCAATCAGCCCCAGCATTTT. The encoded protein is CASSLTESNQPQHF. Filled out from reference TRBV7-9 and TRBJ1-5, the complete variable domain reads DTGVSQNPRHKITKRGQNVTFRCDPISEHNRLYWYRQTLGQGPEFLTYFQNEAQLEKSRLLSDRFSAERPKGSFSTLEIQRTEQGDSAMYLCASSLTESNQPQHFGDGTRLSIL.

This clone was recorded once. CDR3 in amino acids: CASRQRGSYGYTF. The DNA of the CDR3 is TGTGCCAGCAGGCAGAGAGGTAGCTATGGCTACACCTTC. The rearrangement uses TRBV2 and TRBJ1-2; no definite D call. Trimming took 6 bases from V and 4 from J, leaving 12 bases between them. The CDR3 totals 13 residues. Germline lookup yields CDR1 SNHLY and CDR2 FYNNEI.

The gene calls are TRBV3-1 (or the pseudogene TRBV3-2) and TRBJ2-3; the match to TRBD2 covers 10 bases. The CDR3 runs 17 residues. Trimming cost V 4 bases and J 3 bases; bases outside gene matches: 10. Germline loops: CDR1 LGHDT, CDR2 YNNKEL (reference sequence). CDR3 bases: TGTGCCAGCAGCCCGAAAAATAGCGGGAGGAAGACAGATACGCAGTATTTT. Translating it yields CASSPKNSGRKTDTQYF.

The rearrangement joins TRBV2 to TRBJ2-1, with 12 bases lining up with TRBD2. V shed 4 bases, J shed 4 bases, and the junction held 11 bases outside the gene matches. Germline CDR1 is SNHLY and CDR2 is FYNNEI. CDR3 length: 18 amino acids. CDR3 protein: CASSGFPTSGGGYNEQFF. The CDR3 DNA reads TGTGCCAGCAGTGGGTTTCCGACTAGCGGGGGTGGATACAATGAGCAGTTCTTC. The entire variable domain, with the rest obtained from reference TRBV2 and TRBJ2-1, is as follows: EPEVTQTPSHQVTQMGQEVILRCVPISNHLYFYWYRQILGQKVEFLVSFYNNEISEKSEIFDDQFSVERPDGSNFTLKIRSTKLEDSAMYFCASSGFPTSGGGYNEQFFGPGTRLTVL.

This clone was seen just once. This specimen includes other DNA sequences encoding the same CDR3. The chain uses TRBV28 and TRBJ1-4; D uncertain. This CDR3 has 11 residues. CDR1 is MDHEN and CDR2 is SYDVKM in the germline V gene. The V and J ends lost 7 bases and 11 bases respectively, with 11 bases between them. CDR3 DNA sequence: TGTGCCAGCACGCCGGGCGGGAAACTGTTTTTT. Its protein is CASTPGGKLFF.

The chain links TRBV9 to TRBJ1-1; perhaps TRBD1 as D (5 bases). Trimming shortened V by 3 bases and J by 3 bases, and 9 bases separated the two germline ends. Germline CDR1 SGDLS, CDR2 YYNGEE. The CDR3 extends over 13 amino acids. The CDR3 DNA reads TGTGCCAGCAGCGCCCGACAGTACACTGAAGCTTTCTTT. This encodes CASSARQYTEAFF.